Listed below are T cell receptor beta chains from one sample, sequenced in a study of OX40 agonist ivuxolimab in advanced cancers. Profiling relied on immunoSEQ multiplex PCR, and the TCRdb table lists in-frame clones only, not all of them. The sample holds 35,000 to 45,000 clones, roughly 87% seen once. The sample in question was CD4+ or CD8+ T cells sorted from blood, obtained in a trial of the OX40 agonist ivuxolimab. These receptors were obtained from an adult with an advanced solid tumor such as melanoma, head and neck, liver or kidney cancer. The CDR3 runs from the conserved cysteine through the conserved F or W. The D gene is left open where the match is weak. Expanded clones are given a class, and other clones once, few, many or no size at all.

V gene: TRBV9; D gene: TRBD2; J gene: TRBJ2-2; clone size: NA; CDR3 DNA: TGTGCCAGCAGCGTCCGGGGGGGTCCCACCGGGGAGCTGTTTTTT; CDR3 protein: CASSVRGGPTGELFF
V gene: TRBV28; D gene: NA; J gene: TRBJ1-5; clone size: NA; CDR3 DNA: TGTGCCAGCAGTGAAGAAGGCAGGGCTCGGTATCAGCCCCAGCATTTT; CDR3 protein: CASSEEGRARYQPQHF
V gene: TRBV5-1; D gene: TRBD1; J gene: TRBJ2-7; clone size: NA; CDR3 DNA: TGCGCCAGCAGCTTGGAGACAGGGGGCACCTACGAGCAGTACTTC; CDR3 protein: CASSLETGGTYEQYF
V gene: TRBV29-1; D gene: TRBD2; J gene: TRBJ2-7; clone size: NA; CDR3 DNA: TGCAGCGCCCGGGGGGGCCCCTCCTACGAGCAGTACTTC; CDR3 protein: CSARGGPSYEQYF
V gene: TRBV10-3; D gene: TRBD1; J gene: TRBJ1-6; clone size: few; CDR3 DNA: TGTGCCATCAGTGACCCCGGACAGGGTGTCGATTCACCCCTCCACTTT; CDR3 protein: CAISDPGQGVDSPLHF
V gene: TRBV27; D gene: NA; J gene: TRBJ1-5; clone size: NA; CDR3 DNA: TGTGCCAGCAGTTTAGGAGGGTATAGCAATCAGCCCCAGCATTTT; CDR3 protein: CASSLGGYSNQPQHF
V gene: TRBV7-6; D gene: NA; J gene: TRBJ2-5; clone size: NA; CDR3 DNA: TGTGCCAGCAGCTCGGGGAGGCAAGAGACCCAGTACTTC; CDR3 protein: CASSSGRQETQYF
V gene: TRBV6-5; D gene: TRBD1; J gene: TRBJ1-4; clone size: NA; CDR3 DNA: TGTGCCAGCAGTACGGGACAGAATGAAAAACTGTTTTTT; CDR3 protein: CASSTGQNEKLFF
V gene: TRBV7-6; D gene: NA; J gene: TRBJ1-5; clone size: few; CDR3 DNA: TGTGCCAGCAGCGAGGAGGCGGACGGCCCCCAGCATTTT; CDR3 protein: CASSEEADGPQHF
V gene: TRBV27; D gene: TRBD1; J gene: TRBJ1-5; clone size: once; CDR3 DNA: TGTGCCAGCAGACCGGGACAGGGAAGCAATCAGCCCCAGCATTTT; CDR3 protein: CASRPGQGSNQPQHF
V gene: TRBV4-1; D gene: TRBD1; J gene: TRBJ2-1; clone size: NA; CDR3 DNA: TGCGCCAGCAGCTTGACACAGGGGTCAATTTATGAGCAGTTCTTC; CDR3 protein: CASSLTQGSIYEQFF
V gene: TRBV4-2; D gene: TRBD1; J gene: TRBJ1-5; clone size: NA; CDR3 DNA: TGTGCCAGCAGCCCTAGGACAGGGGGCGCCGGGTCCAATCAGCCCCAGCATTTT; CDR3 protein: CASSPRTGGAGSNQPQHF
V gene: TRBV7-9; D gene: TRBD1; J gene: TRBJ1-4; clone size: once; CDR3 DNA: TGTGCCAGCAGTGCCCTGGGACAGTTAAATGAAAAACTGTTTTTT; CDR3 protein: CASSALGQLNEKLFF
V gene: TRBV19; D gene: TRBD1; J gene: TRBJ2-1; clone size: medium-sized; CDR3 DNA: TGTGCCAGTAGTAGGGGTTGGGGACAGGGCTACAATGAGCAGTTCTTC; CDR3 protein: CASSRGWGQGYNEQFF
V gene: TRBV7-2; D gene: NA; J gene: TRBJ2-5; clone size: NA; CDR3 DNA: TGTGCCAGCAGCCGGGACGGAAGTAGGGAGACCCAGTACTTC; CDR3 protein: CASSRDGSRETQYF
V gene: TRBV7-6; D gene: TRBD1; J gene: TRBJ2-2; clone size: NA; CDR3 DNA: TGTGCCAGCAGCTTAGTTGAGGACAGGGGGACCACCGGGGAGCTGTTTTTT; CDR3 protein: CASSLVEDRGTTGELFF
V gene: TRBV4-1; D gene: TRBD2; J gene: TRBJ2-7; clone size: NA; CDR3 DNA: TGCGCCAGCAGCCCCCGGGAGGGGACCTACGAGCAGTACTTC; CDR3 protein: CASSPREGTYEQYF
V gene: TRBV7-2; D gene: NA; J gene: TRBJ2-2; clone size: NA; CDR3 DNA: TGTGCCAGCAGCTTTATCCCGACCGGGGAGCTGTTTTTT; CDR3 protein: CASSFIPTGELFF
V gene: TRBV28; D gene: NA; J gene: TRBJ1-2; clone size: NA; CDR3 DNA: TGTGCCAGCAGCCCGGGACGCTTGTATTATGGCTACACCTTC; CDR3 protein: CASSPGRLYYGYTF
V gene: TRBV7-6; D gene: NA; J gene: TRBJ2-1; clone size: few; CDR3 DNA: TGTGCCAGCAGCCATTGGGAAAGTGAGGCATACAATGAGCAGTTCTTC; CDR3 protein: CASSHWESEAYNEQFF
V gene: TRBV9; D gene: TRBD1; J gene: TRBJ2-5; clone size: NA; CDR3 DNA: TGTGCCAGCAGCGTAGAGGGACAGTCGAGTAAAGAGACCCAGTACTTC; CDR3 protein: CASSVEGQSSKETQYF
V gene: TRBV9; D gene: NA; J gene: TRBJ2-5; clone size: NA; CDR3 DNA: TGTGCCAGCAGCGCTAACCAAGAGACCCAGTACTTC; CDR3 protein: CASSANQETQYF
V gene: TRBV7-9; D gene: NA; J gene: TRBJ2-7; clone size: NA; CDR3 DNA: TGTGCCAGCAGCTCCCCAGGGGACCTCGGGTACGAGCAGTACTTC; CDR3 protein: CASSSPGDLGYEQYF
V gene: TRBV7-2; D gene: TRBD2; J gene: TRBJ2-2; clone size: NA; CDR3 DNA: TGTGCCAGCAGCTTCGCGGGGGGGCTAGTCGTCACCGGGGAGCTGTTTTTT; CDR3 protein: CASSFAGGLVVTGELFF
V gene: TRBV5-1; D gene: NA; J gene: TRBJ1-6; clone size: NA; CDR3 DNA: TGCGCCAGCAGCCCAAGGGATAGCTCCTATAATTCACCCCTCCACTTT; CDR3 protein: CASSPRDSSYNSPLHF
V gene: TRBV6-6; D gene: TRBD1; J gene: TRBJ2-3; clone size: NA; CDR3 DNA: TGTGCCAGCGAGGACAGGGGGCTTGAAGATACGCAGTATTTT; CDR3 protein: CASEDRGLEDTQYF
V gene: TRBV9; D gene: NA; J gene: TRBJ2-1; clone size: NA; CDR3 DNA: TGTGCCAGCAGCTCTATACATTATGAGATTAATGAGCAGTTCTTC; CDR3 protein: CASSSIHYEINEQFF
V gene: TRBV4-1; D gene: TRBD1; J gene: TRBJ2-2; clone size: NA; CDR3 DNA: TGCGCCAGCAGCCCTCCGGGACAGGGGAACACCGGGGAGCTGTTTTTT; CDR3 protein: CASSPPGQGNTGELFF
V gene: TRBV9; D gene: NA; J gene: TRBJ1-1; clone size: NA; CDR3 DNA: TGTGCCAGCAGCGTCCTCGGGGACGCCCCTCCAGCTTTCTTT; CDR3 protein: CASSVLGDAPPAFF
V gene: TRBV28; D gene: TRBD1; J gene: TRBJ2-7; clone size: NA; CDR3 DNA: TGTGCCAGCAGTCTTGGGACAGGGGACCTCTACGAGCAGTACTTC; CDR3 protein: CASSLGTGDLYEQYF
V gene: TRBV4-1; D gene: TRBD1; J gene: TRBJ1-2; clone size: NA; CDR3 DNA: TGCGCCAGCAGCCAAGATGGACAGGGCGGTGGCTACACCTTC; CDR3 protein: CASSQDGQGGGYTF
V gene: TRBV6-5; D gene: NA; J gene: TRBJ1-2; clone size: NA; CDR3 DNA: TGTGCCACCGAGGGGGGCGGGAACTATGGCTACACCTTC; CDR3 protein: CATEGGGNYGYTF
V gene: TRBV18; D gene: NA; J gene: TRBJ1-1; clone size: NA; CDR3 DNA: TGTGCCAGCTCACCAAGAACGGCGAACACTGAAGCTTTCTTT; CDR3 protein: CASSPRTANTEAFF
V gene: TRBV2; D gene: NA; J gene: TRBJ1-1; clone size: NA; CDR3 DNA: TGTGCCAGCAGTGTTAGGCAGGGAATGTGGGGAACTGAAGCTTTCTTT; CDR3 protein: CASSVRQGMWGTEAFF
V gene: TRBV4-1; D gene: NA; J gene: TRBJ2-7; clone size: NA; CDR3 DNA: TGCGCCAGCAGCCCGGACAGCCCTGCCTACGAGCAGTACTTC; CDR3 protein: CASSPDSPAYEQYF
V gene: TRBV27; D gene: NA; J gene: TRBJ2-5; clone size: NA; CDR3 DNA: TGTGCCAGCAGTTTGGGGGATTGGGAGACCCAGTACTTC; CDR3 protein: CASSLGDWETQYF
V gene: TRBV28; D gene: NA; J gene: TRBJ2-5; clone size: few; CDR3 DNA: TGTGCCAGCAAAGGGAGGTACCAAGAGACCCAGTACTTC; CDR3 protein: CASKGRYQETQYF
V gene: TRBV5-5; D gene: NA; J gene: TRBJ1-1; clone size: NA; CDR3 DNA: TGTGCCAGCAGCTTGTCAGGTTACACTGAAGCTTTCTTT; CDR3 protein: CASSLSGYTEAFF
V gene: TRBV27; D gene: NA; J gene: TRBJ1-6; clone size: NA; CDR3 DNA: TGTGCCAGCAGTTTATGGGGGGGCGACTCACCCCTCCACTTT; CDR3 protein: CASSLWGGDSPLHF
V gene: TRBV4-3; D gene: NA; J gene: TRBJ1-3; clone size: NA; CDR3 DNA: TGCGCCAGCAGCCAAGACCCGGGGGTAGGAAACACCATATATTTT; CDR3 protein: CASSQDPGVGNTIYF
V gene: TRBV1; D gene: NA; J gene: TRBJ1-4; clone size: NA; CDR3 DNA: TGCACCAGCAGCCAAGATCTGCGTGAAAAACTGTTTTTT; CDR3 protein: CTSSQDLREKLFF
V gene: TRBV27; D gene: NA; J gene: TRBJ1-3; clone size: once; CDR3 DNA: TGTGCCACCTCTAGTCTCTCTGGAAACACCATATATTTT; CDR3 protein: CATSSLSGNTIYF
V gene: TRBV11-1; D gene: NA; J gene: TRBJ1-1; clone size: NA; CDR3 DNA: TGTGCCAGCAGCTTGGGACGGGTCACTGAAGCTTTCTTT; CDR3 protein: CASSLGRVTEAFF
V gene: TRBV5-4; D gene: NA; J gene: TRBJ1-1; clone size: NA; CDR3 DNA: TGTGCCAGCAGCTTGGGAGGGTTCGGGGACACTGAAGCTTTCTTT; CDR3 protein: CASSLGGFGDTEAFF
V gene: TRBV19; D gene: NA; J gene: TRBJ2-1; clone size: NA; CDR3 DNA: TGTGCCAGTAGTTTGGAAGACTACAATGAGCAGTTCTTC; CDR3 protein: CASSLEDYNEQFF
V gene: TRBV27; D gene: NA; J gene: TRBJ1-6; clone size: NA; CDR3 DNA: TGTGCCAGCAGCTTCGGGGCTAATTCACCCCTCCACTTT; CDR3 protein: CASSFGANSPLHF
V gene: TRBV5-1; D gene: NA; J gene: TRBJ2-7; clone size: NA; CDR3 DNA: TGCGCCAGCAGGGTAAGGTCAGGGAGCTACGAGCAGTACTTC; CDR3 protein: CASRVRSGSYEQYF
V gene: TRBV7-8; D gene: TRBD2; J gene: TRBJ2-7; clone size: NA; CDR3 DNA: TGTGCCAGCAGCTTGACTAGCGGCTACGAGCAGTACTTC; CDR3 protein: CASSLTSGYEQYF
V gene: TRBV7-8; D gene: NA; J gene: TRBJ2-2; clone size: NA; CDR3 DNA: TGTGCCAGCAGCTTCCCCGCCCTTAGCTACACCGGGGAGCTGTTTTTT; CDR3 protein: CASSFPALSYTGELFF
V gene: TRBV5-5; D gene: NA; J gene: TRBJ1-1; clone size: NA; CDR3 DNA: TGTGCCAGCAGCTTCTCTCGCCTGGCGTACACTGAAGCTTTCTTT; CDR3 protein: CASSFSRLAYTEAFF
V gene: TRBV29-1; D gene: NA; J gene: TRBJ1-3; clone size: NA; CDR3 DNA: TGCAGCGTTGGGGGGCCAGTCGGAAACACCATATATTTT; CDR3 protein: CSVGGPVGNTIYF
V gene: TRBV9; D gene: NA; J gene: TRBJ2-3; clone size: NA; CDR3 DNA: TGTGCCAGCAGCTCAGCCAGGGTGGCAGATACGCAGTATTTT; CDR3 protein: CASSSARVADTQYF
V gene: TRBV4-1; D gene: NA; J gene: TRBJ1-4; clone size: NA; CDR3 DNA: TGCGCCAGCAGCCGGTCCGGGACGATTAATGAAAAACTGTTTTTT; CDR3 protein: CASSRSGTINEKLFF
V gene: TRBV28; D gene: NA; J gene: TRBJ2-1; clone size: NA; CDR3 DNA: TGTGCCAGCAGTCCCCGGGACATCGCCCTAGGGGGGGCAGGGTACAATGAGCAGTTCTTC; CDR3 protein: CASSPRDIALGGAGYNEQFF
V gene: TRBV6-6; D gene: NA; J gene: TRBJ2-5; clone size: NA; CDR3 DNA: TGTGCCAGCAGTTTCCAAGGTCAAGAGACCCAGTACTTC; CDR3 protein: CASSFQGQETQYF
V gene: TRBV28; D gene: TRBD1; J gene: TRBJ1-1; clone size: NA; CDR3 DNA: TGTGCCAGCAGTTTCGCAGGGGGCACTGAAGCTTTCTTT; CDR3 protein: CASSFAGGTEAFF
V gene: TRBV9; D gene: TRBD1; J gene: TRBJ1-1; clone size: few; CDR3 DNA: TGTGCCAGCAGCGTAGGGTCAACAGGGGGTACTGAAGCTTTCTTT; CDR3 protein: CASSVGSTGGTEAFF